The 5 T cell receptor beta chains presented below share a single source sample, sequenced in a study of post-analysis software for immune sequencing data. Points from the study as a whole: About five TRBV segments were more frequent in patients than controls; TRBV5-6, TRBV5-1 and TRBV20-1 belonged to this group.

These receptors' antigens are unknown. Built from TCR beta cDNA, the libraries had unique molecular identifiers in them. TCRdb itself ran the PCR reads through MiXCR, one entry per CDR3 protein. The repertoire has 650,000 to 850,000 distinct CDR3 sequences, roughly 46% of them found once; the top ten carry roughly 4.4%. Material for sequencing was blood. The origin of the receptors is a girl between 5 and 17 years old with multiple sclerosis.

The chain recombines TRBV12-3 or TRBV12-4 with TRBJ1-4, with D tentatively TRBD1 (5 bases). V was clipped by 2 bases and J by 6 bases, with 13 bases between them. The CDR3 loop spans 15 amino acids. The CDR3 region is CASSLWGMEDEKLFF. The CDR3 DNA reads as TGTGCCAGCAGTTTATGGGGGATGGAGGATGAAAAACTGTTTTTT.

CDR3 DNA sequence: TGTGCCAGCAGCTCGGATTGGGGGAGCGACCAGAGTTACGAGCAGTACTTC. Amino acids: CASSSDWGSDQSYEQYF. V usage is TRBV7-9 and J usage is TRBJ2-7; D tentatively fits TRBD1 or TRBD2 (5 bases each). Germline CDR1 SEHNR, CDR2 FQNEAQ (reference sequence). Trimming stripped 4 bases from V and 4 bases from J, with 23 bases between. CDR3 length: 17 residues.

The chain has TRBV27 and TRBJ2-1; 12 nucleotides align to TRBD2. The germline V gene encodes CDR1 MNHEY and CDR2 SMNVEV (reference sequence). This CDR3 comprises 16 residues. J gave up 3 bases and V 5 bases, and 5 bases lay outside the gene matches. Here the CDR3 reads CASSPSSGGGYNEQFF. The DNA for the CDR3 is TGTGCCAGCAGTCCATCTAGCGGGGGGGGCTACAATGAGCAGTTCTTC.

This clonotype appeared a few times. The V and J genes are TRBV6-1 and TRBJ2-5; D call uncertain. Deletions cut 0 bases from V and 4 bases from J, with 15 bases between. The CDR3 is made up of 16 amino acids. In germline, CDR1 is MNHNS, CDR2 SASEGT. This CDR3 reads CASSEATQVVSETQYF. Written as DNA, the CDR3 is TGTGCCAGCAGTGAAGCGACTCAGGTGGTCTCAGAGACCCAGTACTTC.

The genes are TRBV29-1 and TRBJ2-1, with 11 bases lining up with TRBD1. The length of the CDR3 is 12 residues. V lost 7 bases, J lost 7 bases, and 3 bases stayed unmatched. Looked up from germline, CDR1 is SQVTM and CDR2 is ANQGSEA. CDR3 in DNA: TGCAGCGCCGGACAGGGGGCGAATGAGCAGTTCTTC. The encoded protein is CSAGQGANEQFF.